Listed below are T cell receptor beta chains from one sample, sequenced in a study of T cells in Graves' hyperthyroidism and ophthalmopathy. One entry per CDR3 protein, called by TCRdb with MiXCR from the multiplex PCR reads. The repertoire has roughly 800,000 distinct CDR3 sequences, over 35% of them found once; the top ten carry 8.9%. The source material was blood. The receptors derive from a man younger than 35 with Graves' hyperthyroidism. CDR3s include the opening cysteine and the closing phenylalanine or tryptophan. The D gene is left open where the match is weak. Rows give clone size only sometimes, using once, few, many, or a class for an expanded clone.

cdr3_length: 14
v_call: TRBV7-2
clone_size: -
j_call: TRBJ2-5
d_call: -
cdr3_aa: CASSFLRDQETQYF
cdr3_nt: TGTGCCAGCAGCTTTTTAAGAGACCAAGAGACCCAGTACTTC

cdr3_length: 14
v_call: TRBV6-5
clone_size: -
j_call: TRBJ2-7
d_call: -
cdr3_aa: CASSYSGRFYEQYF
cdr3_nt: TGTGCCAGCAGTTACTCCGGACGGTTCTACGAGCAGTACTTC

cdr3_length: 13
v_call: TRBV29-1
clone_size: many
j_call: TRBJ2-5
d_call: -
cdr3_aa: CSVEDRVKETQYF
cdr3_nt: TGCAGCGTTGAAGATCGGGTGAAAGAGACCCAGTACTTC

cdr3_length: 13
v_call: TRBV15
clone_size: many
j_call: TRBJ2-7
d_call: -
cdr3_aa: CATSTQGSREQYF
cdr3_nt: TGTGCCACCAGCACACAGGGCTCTCGCGAGCAGTACTTC

cdr3_length: 14
v_call: TRBV29-1
clone_size: many
j_call: TRBJ2-2
d_call: -
cdr3_aa: CSVVRDSNTGELFF
cdr3_nt: TGCAGCGTGGTTAGGGACTCGAACACCGGGGAGCTGTTTTTT

cdr3_length: 12
v_call: TRBV29-1
clone_size: -
j_call: TRBJ2-5
d_call: TRBD1
cdr3_aa: CSVDRDGETQYF
cdr3_nt: TGCAGCGTGGACAGGGATGGAGAGACCCAGTACTTC

cdr3_length: 12
v_call: TRBV7-9
clone_size: many
j_call: TRBJ2-7
d_call: -
cdr3_aa: CASSAGTSEQYF
cdr3_nt: TGTGCCAGCAGCGCTGGGACTTCCGAGCAGTACTTC

cdr3_length: 13
v_call: TRBV10-3
clone_size: -
j_call: TRBJ1-2
d_call: -
cdr3_aa: CAISETADYGYTF
cdr3_nt: TGTGCTATCAGTGAGACAGCTGACTATGGCTACACCTTC

cdr3_length: 13
v_call: TRBV6-5
clone_size: -
j_call: TRBJ1-1
d_call: -
cdr3_aa: CASSYYWGTEAFF
cdr3_nt: TGTGCCAGCAGTTACTATTGGGGAACTGAAGCTTTCTTT

cdr3_length: 14
v_call: TRBV29-1
clone_size: many
j_call: TRBJ2-5
d_call: TRBD2
cdr3_aa: CSTLGGGEGETQYF
cdr3_nt: TGCAGCACCCTAGGCGGGGGGGAAGGAGAGACCCAGTACTTC

cdr3_length: 13
v_call: TRBV9
clone_size: -
j_call: TRBJ2-2
d_call: -
cdr3_aa: CASSVGVPGELFF
cdr3_nt: TGTGCCAGCAGCGTAGGGGTACCCGGGGAGCTGTTTTTT

cdr3_length: 12
v_call: TRBV7-8
clone_size: many
j_call: TRBJ1-1
d_call: TRBD1
cdr3_aa: CASPRGPTEAFF
cdr3_nt: TGTGCCAGCCCAAGGGGGCCGACTGAAGCTTTCTTT

cdr3_length: 16
v_call: TRBV6-5
clone_size: -
j_call: TRBJ1-3
d_call: -
cdr3_aa: CASSYSGPYSGNTIYF
cdr3_nt: TGTGCCAGCAGTTACTCCGGACCGTACTCTGGAAACACCATATATTTT

cdr3_length: 12
v_call: TRBV10-3
clone_size: -
j_call: TRBJ2-1
d_call: -
cdr3_aa: CAISDRENEQFF
cdr3_nt: TGTGCCATCAGTGACAGGGAAAATGAGCAGTTCTTC

cdr3_length: 15
v_call: TRBV15
clone_size: many
j_call: TRBJ2-5
d_call: -
cdr3_aa: CATSRDRWAPETQYF
cdr3_nt: TGTGCCACCAGCAGAGATCGATGGGCCCCAGAGACCCAGTACTTC

cdr3_length: 12
v_call: TRBV15
clone_size: -
j_call: TRBJ2-5
d_call: -
cdr3_aa: CATSRHQETQYF
cdr3_nt: TGTGCCACCAGCAGACACCAAGAGACCCAGTACTTC

cdr3_length: 12
v_call: TRBV11-1
clone_size: many
j_call: TRBJ1-1
d_call: -
cdr3_aa: CASRTTGREAFF
cdr3_nt: TGTGCCAGCAGGACCACGGGACGGGAAGCTTTCTTT

cdr3_length: 14
v_call: TRBV10-3
clone_size: -
j_call: TRBJ2-3
d_call: TRBD1
cdr3_aa: CAISGTGGTDTQYF
cdr3_nt: TGTGCCATCAGTGGGACAGGCGGCACAGATACGCAGTATTTT

cdr3_length: 16
v_call: TRBV7-8
clone_size: many
j_call: TRBJ2-7
d_call: -
cdr3_aa: CASSLGRKVTTYEQYF
cdr3_nt: TGTGCCAGCAGCCTGGGGCGGAAGGTGACCACCTACGAGCAGTACTTC

cdr3_length: 17
v_call: TRBV13
clone_size: -
j_call: TRBJ1-1
d_call: TRBD1
cdr3_aa: CASSLRGDRLYNTEAFF
cdr3_nt: TGTGCCAGCAGCCTAAGAGGGGACAGACTGTACAACACTGAAGCTTTCTTT

cdr3_length: 14
v_call: TRBV19
clone_size: many
j_call: TRBJ1-2
d_call: -
cdr3_aa: CASSENRRNYGYTF
cdr3_nt: TGTGCCAGTAGTGAAAATCGAAGAAACTATGGCTACACCTTC